Listed below are T cell receptor beta chains from one sample, sequenced in a study of CD8+ T cells in alopecia areata. The method was immunoSEQ multiplex PCR; TCRdb's version includes in-frame clones alone and lacks a portion of them. The sample consists of under 250,000 clones, approximately 57% of them appearing once. Specimen: CD4+ T cells sorted from blood, collected at week 4, from a patient treated with tofacitinib. Receptors were obtained from a human donor with alopecia areata. Both conserved end residues are part of each CDR3. The order of the fields is V gene, J gene, CDR3 protein.

v_gene: TRBV19
j_gene: TRBJ2-4
CDR3aa: CASSATNGQGVLYF

v_gene: TRBV7-9
j_gene: TRBJ1-2
CDR3aa: CASRPGTVYGYTF

v_gene: TRBV14
j_gene: TRBJ2-1
CDR3aa: CASSQETAGVQQFF

v_gene: TRBV5-6
j_gene: TRBJ1-5
CDR3aa: CASSKGSQPQHF

v_gene: TRBV29-1
j_gene: TRBJ2-1
CDR3aa: CSDRVSNKFNEQFF

v_gene: TRBV12-5
j_gene: TRBJ2-3
CDR3aa: CASAIGTRTDTQYF

v_gene: TRBV2
j_gene: TRBJ2-6
CDR3aa: CASIMDSGANVLTF

v_gene: TRBV27
j_gene: TRBJ1-2
CDR3aa: CASSWTQLADRSYGYTF

v_gene: TRBV29-1
j_gene: TRBJ2-2
CDR3aa: CSVRGPPNTGELFF

v_gene: TRBV19
j_gene: TRBJ2-7
CDR3aa: CASRGDRSYEQYF

v_gene: TRBV2
j_gene: TRBJ2-5
CDR3aa: CASSPGLGETQYF

v_gene: TRBV30
j_gene: TRBJ2-7
CDR3aa: CAWSEGVNPNEQYF

v_gene: TRBV6-5
j_gene: TRBJ1-2
CDR3aa: CASRDRPDSRYGYTF

v_gene: TRBV7-3
j_gene: TRBJ1-1
CDR3aa: CASSPFGNTEAFF